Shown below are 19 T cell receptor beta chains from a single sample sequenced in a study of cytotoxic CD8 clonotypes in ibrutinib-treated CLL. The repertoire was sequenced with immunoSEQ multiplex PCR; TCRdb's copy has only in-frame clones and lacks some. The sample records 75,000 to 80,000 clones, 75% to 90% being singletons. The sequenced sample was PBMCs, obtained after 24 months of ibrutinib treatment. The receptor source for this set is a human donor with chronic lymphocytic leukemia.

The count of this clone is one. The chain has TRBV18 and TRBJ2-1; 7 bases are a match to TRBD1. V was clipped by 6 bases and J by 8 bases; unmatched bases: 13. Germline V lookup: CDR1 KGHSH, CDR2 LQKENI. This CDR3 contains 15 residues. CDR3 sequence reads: CASSPGQPLGDEQFF. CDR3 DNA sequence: TGTGCCAGCTCCCCGGGACAGCCCTTAGGAGATGAGCAGTTCTTC.

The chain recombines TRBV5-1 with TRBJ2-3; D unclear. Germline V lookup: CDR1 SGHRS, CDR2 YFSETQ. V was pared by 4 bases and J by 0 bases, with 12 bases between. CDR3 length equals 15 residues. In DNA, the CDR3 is TGCGCCAGCAGCCTGCTGGACCGCAGCACAGATACGCAGTATTTT. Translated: CASSLLDRSTDTQYF.

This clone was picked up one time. CDR3 in DNA: TGTGCCAGTAGTATTGGCGGGAGCGTCGGGGAGCTGTTTTTT. The encoded protein is CASSIGGSVGELFF. The gene calls are TRBV19 and TRBJ2-2, with TRBD2 identical over 7 bases. Germline V gives CDR1 LNHDA, CDR2 SQIVND (reference sequence). There are 14 residues in the CDR3. Germline trimming cut 3 bases from V and 7 bases from J; bases unmatched to any gene: 5.

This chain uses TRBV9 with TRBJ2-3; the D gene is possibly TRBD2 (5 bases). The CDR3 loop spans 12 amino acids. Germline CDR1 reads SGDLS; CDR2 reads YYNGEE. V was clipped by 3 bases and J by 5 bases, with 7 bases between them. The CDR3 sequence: CASSAGIDTQYF. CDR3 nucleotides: TGTGCCAGCAGCGCGGGAATAGATACGCAGTATTTT.

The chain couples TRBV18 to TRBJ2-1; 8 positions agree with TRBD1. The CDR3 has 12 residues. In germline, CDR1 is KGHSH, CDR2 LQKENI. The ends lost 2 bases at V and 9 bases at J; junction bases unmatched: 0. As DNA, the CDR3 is TGTGCCAGCTCACCAGACAGGGGTGAGCAGTTCTTC. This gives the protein CASSPDRGEQFF. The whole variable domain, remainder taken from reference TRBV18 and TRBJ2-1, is NAGVMQNPRHLVRRRGQEARLRCSPMKGHSHVYWYRQLPEEGLKFMVYLQKENIIDESGMPKERFSAEFPKEGPSILRIQQVVRGDSAAYFCASSPDRGEQFFGPGTRLTVL.

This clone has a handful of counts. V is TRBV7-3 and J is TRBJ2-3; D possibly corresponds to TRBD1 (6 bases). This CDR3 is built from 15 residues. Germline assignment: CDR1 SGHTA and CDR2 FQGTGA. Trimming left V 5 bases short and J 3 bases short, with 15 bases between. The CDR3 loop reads CASSPGAIATDTQYF. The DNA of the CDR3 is TGTGCCAGCAGCCCAGGGGCAATAGCGACAGATACGCAGTATTTT.

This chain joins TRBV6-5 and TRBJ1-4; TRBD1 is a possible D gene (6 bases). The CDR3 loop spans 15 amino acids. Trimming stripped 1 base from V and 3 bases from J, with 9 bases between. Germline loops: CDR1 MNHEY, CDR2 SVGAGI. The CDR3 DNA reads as TGTGCCAGCAGTTACTTGGGGGCGGCTAATGAAAAACTGTTTTTT. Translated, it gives CASSYLGAANEKLFF.

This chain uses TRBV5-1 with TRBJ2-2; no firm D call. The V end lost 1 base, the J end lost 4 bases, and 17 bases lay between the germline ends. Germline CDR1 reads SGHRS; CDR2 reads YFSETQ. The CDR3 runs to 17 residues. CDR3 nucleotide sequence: TGCGCCAGCAGCTTGAGTGGTGTTTCCCGTGGCACCGGGGAGCTGTTTTTT. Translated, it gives CASSLSGVSRGTGELFF. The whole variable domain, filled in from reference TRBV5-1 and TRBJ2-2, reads KAGVTQTPRYLIKTRGQQVTLSCSPISGHRSVSWYQQTPGQGLQFLFEYFSETQRNKGNFPGRFSGRQFSNSRSEMNVSTLELGDSALYLCASSLSGVSRGTGELFFGEGSRLTVL.

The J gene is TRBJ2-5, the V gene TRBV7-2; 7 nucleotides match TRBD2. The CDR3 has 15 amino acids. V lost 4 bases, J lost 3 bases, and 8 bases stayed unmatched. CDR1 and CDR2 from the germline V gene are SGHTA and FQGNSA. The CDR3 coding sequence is TGTGCCAGCAGCTGGTTCACCGGGGGGAAAGAGACCCAGTACTTC. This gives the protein CASSWFTGGKETQYF.

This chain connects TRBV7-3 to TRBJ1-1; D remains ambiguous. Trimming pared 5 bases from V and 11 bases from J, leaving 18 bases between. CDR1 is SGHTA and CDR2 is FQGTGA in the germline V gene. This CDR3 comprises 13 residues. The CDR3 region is CASSNGPGEFAFF. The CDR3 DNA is TGTGCCAGCAGCAATGGCCCCGGGGAGTTTGCTTTCTTT.

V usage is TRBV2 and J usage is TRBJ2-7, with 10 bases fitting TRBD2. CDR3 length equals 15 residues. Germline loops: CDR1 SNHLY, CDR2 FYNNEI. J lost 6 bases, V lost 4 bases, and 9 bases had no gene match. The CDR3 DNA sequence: TGTGCCAGCAGTGTAAGCGGGAGGGCCATTTTCGAGCAGTACTTC. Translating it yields CASSVSGRAIFEQYF.

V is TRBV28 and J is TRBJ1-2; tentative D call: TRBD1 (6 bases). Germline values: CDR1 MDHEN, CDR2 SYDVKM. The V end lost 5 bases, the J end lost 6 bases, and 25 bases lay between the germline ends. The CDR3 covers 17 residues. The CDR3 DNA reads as TGTGCCAGCAGTCCTTGGGGGACAAGGGGGTCGTCGGATGGCTACACCTTC. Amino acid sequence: CASSPWGTRGSSDGYTF.

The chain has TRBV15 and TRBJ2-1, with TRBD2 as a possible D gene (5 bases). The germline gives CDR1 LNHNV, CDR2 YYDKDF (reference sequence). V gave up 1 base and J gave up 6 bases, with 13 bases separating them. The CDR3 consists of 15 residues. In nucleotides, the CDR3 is TGTGCCACCAGCAGAGGAGGGAGTGGTTCCAATGAGCAGTTCTTC. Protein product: CATSRGGSGSNEQFF.

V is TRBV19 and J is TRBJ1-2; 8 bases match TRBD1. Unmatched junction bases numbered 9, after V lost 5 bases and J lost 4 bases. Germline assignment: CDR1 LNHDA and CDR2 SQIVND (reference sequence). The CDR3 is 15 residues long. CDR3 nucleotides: TGTGCCAGTAGTGTGGGGACAGGAGACTTCTATGGCTACACCTTC. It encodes CASSVGTGDFYGYTF.

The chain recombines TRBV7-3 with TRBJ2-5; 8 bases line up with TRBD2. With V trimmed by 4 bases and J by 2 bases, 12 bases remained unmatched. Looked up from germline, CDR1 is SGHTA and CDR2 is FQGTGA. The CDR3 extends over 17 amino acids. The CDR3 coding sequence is TGTGCCAGCAGCTCCGGAACTAGCGGATTTGCTCAAGAGACCCAGTACTTC. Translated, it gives CASSSGTSGFAQETQYF.

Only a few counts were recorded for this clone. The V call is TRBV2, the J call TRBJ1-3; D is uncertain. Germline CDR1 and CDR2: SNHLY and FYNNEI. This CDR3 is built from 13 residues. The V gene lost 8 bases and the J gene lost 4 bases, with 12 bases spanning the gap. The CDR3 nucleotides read TGTGCCAGCCAGTGGCAGCTCGGAAACACCATATATTTT. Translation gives CASQWQLGNTIYF.

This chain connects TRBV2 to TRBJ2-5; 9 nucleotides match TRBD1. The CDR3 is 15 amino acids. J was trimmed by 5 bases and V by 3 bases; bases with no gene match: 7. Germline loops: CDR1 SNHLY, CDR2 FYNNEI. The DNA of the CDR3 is TGTGCCAGCAGTGAGCAGGGACAGGGTGGGGAGACCCAGTACTTC. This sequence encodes CASSEQGQGGETQYF.

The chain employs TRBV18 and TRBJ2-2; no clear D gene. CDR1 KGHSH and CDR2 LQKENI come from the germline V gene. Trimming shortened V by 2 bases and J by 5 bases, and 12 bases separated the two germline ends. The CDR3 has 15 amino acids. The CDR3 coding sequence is TGTGCCAGCTCACCAGAGGACGACCCGACCGGGGAGCTGTTTTTT. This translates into CASSPEDDPTGELFF.

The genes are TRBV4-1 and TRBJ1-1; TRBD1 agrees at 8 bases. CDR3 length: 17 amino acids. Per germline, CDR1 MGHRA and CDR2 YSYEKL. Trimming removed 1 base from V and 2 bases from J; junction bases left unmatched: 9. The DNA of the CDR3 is TGCGCCAGCAGCCAAGCTCCAGGGGGCAAATTAAACACTGAAGCTTTCTTT. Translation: CASSQAPGGKLNTEAFF.